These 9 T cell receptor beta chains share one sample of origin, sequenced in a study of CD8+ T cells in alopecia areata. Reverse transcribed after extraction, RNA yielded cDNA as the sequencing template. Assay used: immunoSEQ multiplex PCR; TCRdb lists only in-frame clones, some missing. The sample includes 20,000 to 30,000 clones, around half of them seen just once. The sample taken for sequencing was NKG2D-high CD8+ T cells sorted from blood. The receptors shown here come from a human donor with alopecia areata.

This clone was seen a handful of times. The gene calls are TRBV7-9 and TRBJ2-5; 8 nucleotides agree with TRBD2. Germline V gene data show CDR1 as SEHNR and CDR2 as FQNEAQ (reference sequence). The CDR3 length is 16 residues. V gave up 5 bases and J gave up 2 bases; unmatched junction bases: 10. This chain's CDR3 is CASSKRRGARQETQYF. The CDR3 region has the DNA TGTGCCAGCAGCAAAAGGCGGGGGGCGAGGCAAGAGACCCAGTACTTC.

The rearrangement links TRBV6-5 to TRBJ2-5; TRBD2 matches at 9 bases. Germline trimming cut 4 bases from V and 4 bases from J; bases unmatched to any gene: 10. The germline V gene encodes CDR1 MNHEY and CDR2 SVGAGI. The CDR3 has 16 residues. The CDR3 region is CASSLAGGNFRETQYF. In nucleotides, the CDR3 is TGTGCCAGCAGTTTGGCGGGAGGGAACTTCCGAGAGACCCAGTACTTC.

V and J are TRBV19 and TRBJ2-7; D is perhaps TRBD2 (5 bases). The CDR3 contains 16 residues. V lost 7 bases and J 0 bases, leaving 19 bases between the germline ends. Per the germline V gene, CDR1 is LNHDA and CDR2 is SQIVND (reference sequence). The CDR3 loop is CASTVTTGTDSYEQYF. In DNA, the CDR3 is TGTGCCAGTACTGTTACAACGGGAACCGACTCCTACGAGCAGTACTTC.

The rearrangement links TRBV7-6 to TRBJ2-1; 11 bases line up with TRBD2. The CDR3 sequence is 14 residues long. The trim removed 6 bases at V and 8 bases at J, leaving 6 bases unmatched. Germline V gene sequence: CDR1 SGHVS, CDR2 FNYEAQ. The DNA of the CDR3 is TGTGCCAGCAGTCTTAGCGGGAGGGTCTATGAGCAGTTCTTC. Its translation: CASSLSGRVYEQFF. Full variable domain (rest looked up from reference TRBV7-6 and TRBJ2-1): GAGVSQSPRYKVTKRGQDVALRCDPISGHVSLYWYRQALGQGPEFLTYFNYEAQQDKSGLPNDRFSAERPEGSISTLTIQRTEQRDSAMYRCASSLSGRVYEQFFGPGTRLTVL.

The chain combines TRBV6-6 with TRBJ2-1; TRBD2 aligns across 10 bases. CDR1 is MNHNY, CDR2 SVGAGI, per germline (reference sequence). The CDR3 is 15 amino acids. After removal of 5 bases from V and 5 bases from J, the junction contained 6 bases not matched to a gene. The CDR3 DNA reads TGTGCCAGCAGTCTGGGACTAGCGTTCCACAATGAGCAGTTCTTC. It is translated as CASSLGLAFHNEQFF.

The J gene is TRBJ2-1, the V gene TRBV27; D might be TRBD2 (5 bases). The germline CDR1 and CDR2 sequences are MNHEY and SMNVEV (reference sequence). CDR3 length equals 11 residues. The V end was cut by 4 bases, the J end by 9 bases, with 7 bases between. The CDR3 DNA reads TGTGCCAGCAGTTCTGGGAGTGAGCAGTTCTTC. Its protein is CASSSGSEQFF.

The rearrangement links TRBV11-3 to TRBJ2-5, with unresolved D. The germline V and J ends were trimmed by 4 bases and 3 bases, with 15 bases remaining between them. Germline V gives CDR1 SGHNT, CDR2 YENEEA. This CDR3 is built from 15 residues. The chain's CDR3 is CASSSPRQAEETQYF. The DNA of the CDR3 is TGTGCCAGCAGCTCACCCCGTCAAGCCGAAGAGACCCAGTACTTC.

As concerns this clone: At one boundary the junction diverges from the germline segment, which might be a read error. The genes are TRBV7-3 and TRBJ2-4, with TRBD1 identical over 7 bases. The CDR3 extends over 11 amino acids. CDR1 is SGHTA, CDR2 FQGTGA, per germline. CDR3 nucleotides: TGTGCCAGCAGCTACCCGGGACAGCAAACTTTC. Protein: CASSYPGQQTF.

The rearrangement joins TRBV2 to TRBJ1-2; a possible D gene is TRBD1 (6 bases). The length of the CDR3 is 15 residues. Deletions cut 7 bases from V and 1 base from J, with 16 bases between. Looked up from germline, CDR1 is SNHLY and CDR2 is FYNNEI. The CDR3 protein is CASTSTTGVNYGYTF. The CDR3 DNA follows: TGTGCCAGCACTTCGACGACAGGAGTTAACTATGGCTACACCTTC.